The 12 T cell receptor beta chains listed next were all sequenced from one sample in a study of response to subunit inactivated influenza vaccine. Each CDR3 protein is one row after TCRdb ran MiXCR on the RT-PCR reads. Among around 170,000 distinct CDR3 sequences, around a tenth were seen once, and the ten largest hold about a third. The material was CD8+ T cells sorted from PBMCs, obtained 23 to 25 months after vaccination. The receptors here all came from a man aged 50 to 69 who received an inactivated influenza vaccine.

The CDR3 region is CASSLERGTAGSGYTF. The CDR3 nucleotides read TGTGCCAGCAGCTTAGAAAGAGGGACAGCCGGTTCGGGCTACACCTTC. This chain links TRBV7-9 with TRBJ1-2; TRBD1 agrees at 7 bases. CDR1 is SEHNR, CDR2 FQNEAQ, per germline (reference sequence). J gave up 8 bases and V 1 base, and 13 bases lay outside the gene matches. The CDR3 has 16 residues.

The gene calls are TRBV7-3 and TRBJ2-3; no firm D call. Germline assignment: CDR1 SGHTA and CDR2 FQGTGA. Trimming stripped 0 bases from V and 2 bases from J, with 12 bases between. The CDR3 covers 16 residues. The CDR3 sequence is CASSLTGHESTDTQYF. CDR3 DNA sequence: TGTGCCAGCAGCTTAACTGGCCACGAGTCCACAGATACGCAGTATTTT.

J is TRBJ2-5 and V is TRBV3-1; TRBD2 aligns across 7 bases. Germline values: CDR1 LGHDT, CDR2 YNNKEL (reference sequence). There are 15 residues in the CDR3. V lost 4 bases and J lost 4; bases outside the gene matches: 9. Here the CDR3 DNA reads TGTGCCAGCAGCCGGCGACTAGCTGGGGGAGAGACCCAGTACTTC. Amino acid sequence: CASSRRLAGGETQYF.

Only a few counts were recorded for this clonotype. V and J are TRBV7-9 and TRBJ2-3, with D possibly matching TRBD2 (5 bases). This CDR3 is built from 16 residues. Trimming shortened V by 5 bases and J by 1 base, and 16 bases separated the two germline ends. Germline values: CDR1 SEHNR, CDR2 FQNEAQ (reference sequence). The CDR3 sequence: CASSRPTPRGTDTQYF. The CDR3 DNA follows: TGTGCCAGCAGCCGCCCGACACCGCGGGGCACAGATACGCAGTATTTT.

The sample holds many counts of this clonotype. This rearrangement joins TRBV12-3 or TRBV12-4 to TRBJ2-1, with D maybe TRBD1 (5 bases). V dropped 4 bases and J dropped 6 bases, with 10 bases sitting between them. The CDR3 has 13 residues. The CDR3 region is CASSSGLGNEQFF. DNA for the CDR3: TGTGCCAGCAGTTCAGGGTTAGGCAATGAGCAGTTCTTC.

The chain uses TRBV7-9 and TRBJ2-7; D is uncertain. This CDR3 is built from 13 residues. Germline loops: CDR1 SEHNR, CDR2 FQNEAQ (reference sequence). Trimming removed 7 bases from V and 1 base from J, with 11 bases in between. The CDR3 DNA reads as TGTGCCAGCACTCCCGCGGATTCCTACGAGCAGTACTTC. Its translation is CASTPADSYEQYF.

J is TRBJ2-3 and V is TRBV12-3 or TRBV12-4; 9 bases agree with TRBD2. CDR3 length: 15 residues. V dropped 6 bases and J dropped 3; count of bases not matched to a gene: 7. In nucleotides, the CDR3 is TGTGCCAGCAGGAGTAGCGGGAGCAGTACAGATACGCAGTATTTT. Protein sequence: CASRSSGSSTDTQYF.

This chain uses TRBV9 with TRBJ1-1; 7 bases line up with TRBD1. The V segment lost 2 bases and the J segment 1 base; nucleotides outside the gene matches: 5. Looked up from germline, CDR1 is SGDLS and CDR2 is YYNGEE. This CDR3 contains 15 residues. The CDR3 is CASSVEGQPNTEAFF. CDR3 bases: TGTGCCAGCAGCGTGGAGGGACAGCCGAACACTGAAGCTTTCTTT.

V gene TRBV6-5 combines with J gene TRBJ2-3; 8 positions agree with TRBD2. Germline CDR1 is MNHEY and CDR2 is SVGAGI. This CDR3 is built from 17 residues. The ends lost 5 bases at V and 2 bases at J; junction bases unmatched: 12. CDR3 loop: CASSNYRAGADTDTQYF. In DNA, the CDR3 is TGTGCCAGCAGTAACTACAGAGCGGGAGCTGACACAGATACGCAGTATTTT.

The chain employs TRBV9 and TRBJ1-5; maybe TRBD1 (5 bases). CDR3 length equals 14 residues. Germline CDR1 reads SGDLS; CDR2 reads YYNGEE. V lost 0 bases and J 6 bases, leaving 10 bases between the germline ends. The CDR3, as DNA: TGTGCCAGCAGCGTAGGAGGAAGGGGTCAGCCCCAGCATTTT. This codes for CASSVGGRGQPQHF.

This clonotype came up a few times. V and J are TRBV11-2 and TRBJ2-7, with D perhaps matching TRBD1 (5 bases). This CDR3 is 14 amino acids long. The germline V gene has CDR1 SGHAT and CDR2 FQNNGV. The V and J ends lost 10 bases and 0 bases respectively, with 16 bases between them. CDR3 in amino acids: CATRQFLSSYEQYF. The CDR3 region has the DNA TGTGCCACCCGACAGTTTCTCAGCTCCTACGAGCAGTACTTC.

The rearrangement uses TRBV11-2 and TRBJ2-7; TRBD2 agrees at 13 bases. CDR1 is SGHAT, CDR2 FQNNGV, per germline. Unmatched junction bases numbered 1, after V lost 6 bases and J lost 2 bases. The CDR3 runs to 14 residues. CDR3 region: CASRGTSGTYEQYF. CDR3 nucleotides: TGTGCCAGCAGGGGGACTAGCGGGACCTACGAGCAGTACTTC.